This record looks at one TCR beta chain sequence and its context. CDR1 SGHTA and CDR2 FQGTGA come from the germline V gene. This CDR3 is built from 16 residues. With V trimmed by 5 bases and J by 1 base, 7 bases remained unmatched. Per the authors' pipeline: Amplified reference gene primers provided the basis for estimating nucleated cell counts. Data came from immunoSEQ multiplex PCR; TCRdb stores just in-frame clones and leaves some out. D and trimming were read from the DNA, whereas the V and J calls and clone size are those reported in that table. This table holds 200,000 to 300,000 clones, around 87% found once. These data belong to a study of blood T cell repertoires in COVID-19. Whole-study context: Samples representing acute and convalescent COVID-19 were sourced from the United States, Italy and Spain. PBMCs, B-cell-depleted T cells, or T cells were the source of the cDNA or gDNA that made up the material.

Those enrolled in Seattle joined during active infection and were followed longitudinally afterward. This chain connects TRBV7-3 to TRBJ2-3; the match to TRBD2 covers 9 bases. Input material: peripheral blood. This TCR was sampled from a woman aged 60-75 years with COVID-19, enrolled during active disease. Here the CDR3 reads CASSPGTSRRTDTQYF. The CDR3 region has the DNA TGTGCCAGCAGCCCGGGGACTAGCCGTCGCACAGATACGCAGTATTTT.